A single sample is the source of the 23 T cell receptor beta chains below, sequenced in a study of regulatory T cells in long-lasting Graves disease. Building the TCR beta libraries relied on iRepertoire HTBI primers, and CDR3 regions underwent Arm-PCR. TCRdb used MiXCR to reprocess the multiplex PCR reads, holding one entry per CDR3 protein. In the table there are approximately 290,000 distinct CDR3 sequences, around 20% of which are singletons. Described time point: persistent/refractory GD, antithyroid drugs over 5 years with positive TRAb. PBMCs provided the RNA from which the TCR library was made. This sample comprised peripheral blood mononuclear cells (PBMCs), obtained when the disease was refractory, from a patient treated with antithyroid drugs. The receptors stem from a female donor with Graves disease.

This clonotype appeared many times. The V and J genes are TRBV24-1 and TRBJ2-5; D assignment may be TRBD1 or TRBD2 (5 bases each). The V gene's germline CDR1 is KGHDR and CDR2 SFDVKD. Trimming stripped 0 bases from V and 3 bases from J, with 13 bases between. The CDR3 consists of 16 residues. The CDR3 region is CATSDLRSGTEETQYF. For the CDR3, the DNA is TGTGCCACCAGTGATTTGCGGTCCGGGACGGAAGAGACCCAGTACTTC.

This clonotype came up many times. The chain uses TRBV12-3 or TRBV12-4 and TRBJ2-7; D is perhaps TRBD1 (6 bases). V was trimmed by 3 bases and J by 3 bases, leaving 15 bases between them. The CDR3 has 15 residues. The CDR3: CASSFYLGQDYEQYF. Here the CDR3 DNA reads TGTGCCAGCAGTTTTTATCTGGGACAAGACTACGAGCAGTACTTC.

This clonotype was detected ten times or more. The chain links TRBV10-3 to TRBJ2-5; 7 bases are shared with TRBD2. The CDR3 contains 15 residues. Germline-derived CDR1 and CDR2 are ENHRY and SYGVKD. Germline trimming cut 4 bases from V and 1 base from J; bases unmatched to any gene: 6. CDR3 in DNA: TGTGCCATCAGTGTGGCGGGAGTGACCCAAGAGACCCAGTACTTC. Amino acid sequence: CAISVAGVTQETQYF.

This clonotype was observed at least ten times. The chain uses TRBV6-1 and TRBJ2-7; 8 nucleotides match TRBD2. Germline V lookup: CDR1 MNHNS, CDR2 SASEGT. There are 13 residues in the CDR3. V lost 6 bases to trimming and J lost 2 bases; unmatched junction nucleotides: 3. CDR3 amino acids: CASSEGLAYEQYF. The CDR3 DNA sequence: TGTGCCAGCAGCGAGGGACTAGCCTACGAGCAGTACTTC.

This clonotype was observed at least ten times. The CDR3 protein is CASSTGGGRDKETQYF. The CDR3 bases are TGTGCCAGCAGCACGGGGGGCGGGAGGGATAAAGAGACCCAGTACTTC. This chain links TRBV11-2 with TRBJ2-5; 9 nucleotides line up with TRBD2. Looked up from germline, CDR1 is SGHAT and CDR2 is FQNNGV. V dropped 5 bases and J dropped 3; count of bases not matched to a gene: 10. This CDR3 is 16 amino acids long.

This clonotype is a singleton in its sample. The chain links TRBV2 to TRBJ1-2; 9 bases are shared with TRBD1. Germline V CDR1 and CDR2: SNHLY, FYNNEI. There are 14 residues in the CDR3. The J segment lost 6 bases and the V segment lost 6 bases, leaving 8 bases of the junction unmatched. The chain's CDR3 is CASSVQGAKNGYTF. The DNA for the CDR3 is TGTGCCAGCAGCGTACAGGGGGCGAAGAATGGCTACACCTTC.

The genes are TRBV29-1 and TRBJ2-7, with D possibly matching TRBD2 (5 bases). Germline V gene data show CDR1 as SQVTM and CDR2 as ANQGSEA. Trimming removed 3 bases at V and 5 bases at J, with 11 bases between. This CDR3 has 12 residues. The CDR3 DNA is TGCAGCGTTGACGGCCCGCGGGACGAGCAGTACTTC. Amino acid sequence: CSVDGPRDEQYF.

This clonotype appeared many times. The gene calls are TRBV28 and TRBJ2-5, with D possibly being TRBD2 (5 bases). V lost 3 bases and J 3 bases, leaving 20 bases between the germline ends. The CDR3 totals 17 residues. Germline loops: CDR1 MDHEN, CDR2 SYDVKM. This CDR3 reads CASSFQWELLREETQYF. The CDR3 DNA reads as TGTGCCAGCAGTTTTCAGTGGGAGCTGTTACGTGAAGAGACCCAGTACTTC.

J is TRBJ2-7 and V is TRBV29-1; 9 nucleotides agree with TRBD1. The CDR3 runs to 23 residues. V gave up 5 bases and J gave up 5 bases; unmatched junction bases: 37. CDR1 is SQVTM and CDR2 is ANQGSEA in the germline V gene. The CDR3 sequence is CSVLPFSTTNPQERPTGGDEQYF. The DNA of the CDR3 is TGCAGCGTTCTCCCCTTCTCTACCACTAACCCCCAGGAACGGCCGACAGGGGGGGACGAGCAGTACTTC.

This clonotype has more than one count but fewer than ten. The chain has TRBV10-2 and TRBJ2-7, with D maybe TRBD2 (5 bases). Germline CDR1 reads WSHSY; CDR2 reads SAAADI. Trimming pared 7 bases from V and 0 bases from J, leaving 13 bases between. The CDR3 spans 14 residues. The CDR3 DNA sequence: TGCGCCAGCACCCAGGACTCGTACTCCTACGAGCAGTACTTC. Translation: CASTQDSYSYEQYF.

The V gene is TRBV19, the J gene TRBJ1-4; a possible D gene is TRBD1 (6 bases). Trimming stripped 6 bases from V and 1 base from J, with 18 bases between. The CDR3 length is 17 residues. CDR1 and CDR2 from the germline V gene are LNHDA and SQIVND (reference sequence). CDR3 DNA sequence: TGTGCCAGTAGAGTTGGGGGCAACGGCGTAACTAATGAAAAACTGTTTTTT. It encodes CASRVGGNGVTNEKLFF.

This clonotype was seen repeatedly, ten times or more. The chain carries TRBV28 and TRBJ1-1, with a weak D call TRBD1 (6 bases). The CDR3 is 15 amino acids. Trimming shortened V by 9 bases and J by 3 bases, and 20 bases separated the two germline ends. Germline CDR1 MDHEN, CDR2 SYDVKM. The CDR3 DNA reads TGTGCCAGTCTTTCAGGGGCTAGGGGGGACACTGAAGCTTTCTTT. This sequence encodes CASLSGARGDTEAFF.

The CDR3 sequence: CASSTGLAGEVQYF. The CDR3 DNA sequence: TGTGCCAGCAGCACGGGACTAGCGGGAGAGGTGCAGTACTTC. V and J are TRBV7-2 and TRBJ2-7; 14 bases line up with TRBD2. CDR3 length equals 14 residues. Per the germline V gene, CDR1 is SGHTA and CDR2 is FQGNSA. The junction had 6 bases not matched to a gene; V was cut back by 5 bases and J by 9 bases. The full variable domain, its missing parts supplied by reference TRBV7-2 and TRBJ2-7, is GAGVSQSPSNKVTEKGKDVELRCDPISGHTALYWYRQSLGQGLEFLIYFQGNSAPDKSGLPSDRFSAERTGGSVSTLTIQRTQQEDSAVYLCASSTGLAGEVQYFGPGTRLTVT.

This clonotype has ten or more counts. J is TRBJ2-2 and V is TRBV12-3 or TRBV12-4; D is ambiguous. V lost 2 bases, J lost 4 bases, and 5 bases lay in between. This CDR3 is 13 amino acids long. The CDR3 region has the DNA TGTGCCAGCAGTTTACAGAGCACCGGGGAGCTGTTTTTT. This gives the protein CASSLQSTGELFF.

This clonotype has just a few counts. This sequence joins TRBV12-3 or TRBV12-4 and TRBJ2-2; D may be TRBD1 or TRBD2 (5 bases each). There are 18 residues in the CDR3. Trimming left V 0 bases short and J 0 bases short, with 14 bases between. DNA of the CDR3: TGTGCCAGCAGTTTAGCGCTCGGGGCGGATACGAACACCGGGGAGCTGTTTTTT. Amino acids: CASSLALGADTNTGELFF.

DNA of the CDR3: TGTGCCAGTAGTAACCAGTTGAGAGGGACCGATCAGCCCCAGCATTTT. Its translation: CASSNQLRGTDQPQHF. This chain links TRBV19 with TRBJ1-5, with a possible D match to TRBD1 (5 bases). The germline gives CDR1 LNHDA, CDR2 SQIVND (reference sequence). V was shortened by 4 bases and J by 5 bases, with 18 bases between the two germline ends. The CDR3 has 16 amino acids.

V is TRBV4-2 and J is TRBJ2-7; D is unclear. The CDR3 spans 14 residues. The V gene's germline CDR1 is LGHNA and CDR2 YNFKEQ. V lost 1 base and J lost 9, with 16 bases in between. The CDR3 sequence: CASSQAAGHDRQYF. The CDR3 coding sequence is TGTGCCAGCAGCCAAGCTGCAGGCCACGATAGGCAGTACTTC.

This clonotype was detected many times. The genes are TRBV2 and TRBJ1-6, with D possibly TRBD1 on 6 matching bases. This CDR3 is 13 amino acids long. Germline V gene sequence: CDR1 SNHLY, CDR2 FYNNEI. V dropped 7 bases and J dropped 8 bases, with 12 bases sitting between them. CDR3 nucleotide sequence: TGTGCCAGCACATGGACAGTCTATTCACCCCTCCACTTT. The encoded protein is CASTWTVYSPLHF.

This clonotype was counted ten times or more. The CDR3 here is CASSSSGRAFYEQYF. In DNA form, the CDR3 reads TGTGCCAGCAGTTCCAGCGGGAGGGCCTTTTACGAGCAGTACTTC. V and J are TRBV6-5 and TRBJ2-7; 10 bases agree with TRBD2. The CDR3 covers 15 residues. Germline lookup yields CDR1 MNHEY and CDR2 SVGAGI. Losses at the gene ends were 4 bases for V and 4 bases for J; bases not matched to a gene: 7.

This clonotype was recorded at least ten times. V usage is TRBV27 and J usage is TRBJ2-5; 10 bases are a match to TRBD2. CDR3 length: 17 residues. The V gene's germline CDR1 is MNHEY and CDR2 SMNVEV (reference sequence). V shed 5 bases and J 0 bases; nucleotides not matched to a gene: 9. The CDR3 region is CASSPWTSGLYQETQYF. Here the CDR3 DNA reads TGTGCCAGCAGTCCATGGACTAGCGGATTGTACCAAGAGACCCAGTACTTC.

This clonotype has a handful of counts. V and J are TRBV11-2 and TRBJ2-3; 9 bases are shared with TRBD2. Unmatched junction bases numbered 16, after V lost 5 bases and J lost 1 base. The CDR3 consists of 19 residues. The germline V gene has CDR1 SGHAT and CDR2 FQNNGV. This chain's CDR3 is CASSPLGGRASGRTDTQYF. For the CDR3, the DNA is TGTGCCAGCAGCCCGCTGGGCGGGAGGGCATCAGGGCGCACAGATACGCAGTATTTT.

In this sample, this clonotype turned up many times. The chain has TRBV15 and TRBJ1-2; the D gene is possibly TRBD1 (6 bases). Trimming left V 1 base short and J 5 bases short, with 14 bases between. The CDR3 sequence is 15 residues long. The V gene's germline CDR1 is LNHNV and CDR2 YYDKDF (reference sequence). The CDR3 region has the DNA TGTGCCACCAGCAGAGGGACCCTAGGGGGATATGGCTACACCTTC. Amino acids: CATSRGTLGGYGYTF.

This chain connects TRBV28 to TRBJ1-6; TRBD1 is a possible D gene (5 bases). CDR3 size: 15 residues. Trimming cost V 6 bases and J 8 bases, with 17 bases left between them. Germline loops: CDR1 MDHEN, CDR2 SYDVKM. CDR3 coding DNA: TGTGCCAGCAGCCGAGAAAACGTAGGGGATTCACCCCTCCACTTT. Protein: CASSRENVGDSPLHF. The whole variable domain, remainder taken from reference TRBV28 and TRBJ1-6, is DVKVTQSSRYLVKRTGEKVFLECVQDMDHENMFWYRQDPGLGLRLIYFSYDVKMKEKGDIPEGYSVSREKKERFSLILESASTNQTSMYLCASSRENVGDSPLHFGNGTRLTVT.